These T cell receptor beta chains were read from a single sample in a study of cytomegalovirus exposure and HLA in healthy donors. Data came from immunoSEQ multiplex PCR; TCRdb stores just in-frame clones and leaves some out. The table lists under 250,000 clones, approximately 87% of them singletons. The material sequenced was PBMCs. These receptors originate from a man younger than 35 in good health and CMV-seronegative. CDR3s include the opening cysteine and the closing phenylalanine or tryptophan. Fields, in order: D gene, clone size, J gene, V gene, CDR3 protein, CDR3 DNA. A D gene is named only where the DNA matches it firmly. The listing skips clone size in some rows; elsewhere it reads once, few, many or a size class.

>TRBD2|NA|TRBJ2-1|TRBV28
CASSLVQLAGGEQFF
TGTGCCAGCAGTTTGGTGCAACTAGCGGGGGGGGAGCAGTTCTTC
>TRBD1|once|TRBJ1-4|TRBV7-9
CASSLKGGVEKLFF
TGTGCCAGCAGCTTAAAAGGGGGCGTAGAAAAACTGTTTTTT
>NA|NA|TRBJ2-7|TRBV2
CASSVQGPYEQYF
TGTGCCAGCAGTGTACAGGGACCCTACGAGCAGTACTTC
>NA|NA|TRBJ1-2|TRBV14
CASSPMNPVYGYTF
TGTGCCAGCAGCCCCATGAATCCGGTCTATGGCTACACCTTC
>NA|NA|TRBJ2-5|TRBV10-3
CAISVQGKETQYF
TGTGCCATCAGTGTGCAGGGGAAAGAGACCCAGTACTTC
>TRBD1|NA|TRBJ1-5|TRBV28
CASSLGDSRNQPQHF
TGTGCCAGCAGTTTGGGGGACAGCCGTAATCAGCCCCAGCATTTT
>TRBD1|NA|TRBJ2-2|TRBV5-8
CASSDDRGTGELFF
TGTGCCAGCAGCGACGACAGGGGTACCGGGGAGCTGTTTTTT
>NA|once|TRBJ2-7|TRBV11-3
CASSLTVSSYEQYF
TGTGCCAGCAGCTTGACAGTCTCATCCTACGAGCAGTACTTC
>TRBD1|NA|TRBJ2-7|TRBV13
CASSPQGDRGHEQYF
TGTGCCAGCAGCCCCCAAGGAGACAGGGGCCACGAGCAGTACTTC
>TRBD1|NA|TRBJ1-5|TRBV6-5
CASSYGRGYQPQHF
TGTGCCAGCAGTTACGGCAGGGGGTATCAGCCCCAGCATTTT
>TRBD1|once|TRBJ1-1|TRBV29-1
CSIWAYGQGNTEAFF
TGCAGCATCTGGGCCTATGGACAGGGGAACACTGAAGCTTTCTTT
>NA|NA|TRBJ2-1|TRBV7-9
CASSYGTSQQFF
TGTGCCAGCAGCTACGGGACTTCCCAGCAGTTCTTC
>TRBD1|NA|TRBJ1-1|TRBV7-9
CASSPPSGQGAFF
TGTGCCAGCAGCCCACCCTCGGGACAGGGAGCTTTCTTT
>NA|NA|TRBJ2-6|TRBV6-4
CASGDTSSGANVLTF
TGTGCCAGCGGGGACACCAGCTCTGGGGCCAACGTCCTGACTTTC
>TRBD1|NA|TRBJ2-2|TRBV19
CASSQQQGSVGELFF
TGTGCCAGTAGCCAACAACAGGGGTCTGTCGGGGAGCTGTTTTTT
>NA|NA|TRBJ1-1|TRBV6-4
CASSVNTEAFF
TGTGCCAGCAGCGTGAACACTGAAGCTTTCTTT
>NA|NA|TRBJ2-3|TRBV27
CASSLQGWEFTDTQYF
TGTGCCAGCAGTTTACAGGGGTGGGAATTTACAGATACGCAGTATTTT
>TRBD2|NA|TRBJ2-3|TRBV28
CASKLGLAGGQDTQYF
TGTGCCAGCAAGCTGGGACTAGCGGGGGGGCAAGATACGCAGTATTTT
>NA|NA|TRBJ1-1|TRBV2
CASRFAEQSTEAFF
TGTGCCAGCAGGTTCGCGGAGCAGTCAACTGAAGCTTTCTTT
>TRBD1|NA|TRBJ1-2|TRBV14
CASSQAGTGYGYTF
TGTGCCAGCAGCCAAGCCGGGACAGGATATGGCTACACCTTC
>TRBD2|NA|TRBJ2-7|TRBV5-1
CASTTSGSSGVVRQYF
TGCGCCAGCACGACTAGCGGGAGCTCGGGGGTCGTACGGCAGTACTTC
>TRBD1|NA|TRBJ1-3|TRBV19
CASSPGTAGNTIYF
TGTGCCAGTAGCCCCGGGACAGCTGGAAACACCATATATTTT
>NA|NA|TRBJ2-7|TRBV4-3
CASSQLHRDYEQYF
TGCGCCAGCAGCCAATTACACAGGGACTACGAGCAGTACTTC
>TRBD2|NA|TRBJ2-7|TRBV5-1
CASSLGSSGGYYEQYF
TGCGCCAGCAGCTTGGGATCGAGCGGGGGGTACTACGAGCAGTACTTC
>TRBD1|NA|TRBJ2-7|TRBV11-2
CASSTGTGAYEQYF
TGTGCCAGCAGCACCGGGACAGGCGCCTACGAGCAGTACTTC
>NA|NA|TRBJ2-2|TRBV27
CATTTVGNTGELFF
TGTGCCACCACGACAGTCGGGAACACCGGGGAGCTGTTTTTT
>TRBD2|NA|TRBJ2-7|TRBV20-1
CSAFNSGSLYF
TGCAGTGCTTTCAATAGCGGGAGTTTGTACTTC
>NA|NA|TRBJ2-7|TRBV7-2
CASSERSLGGYEQYF
TGTGCCAGCAGCGAAAGAAGTCTCGGCGGCTACGAGCAGTACTTC
>NA|NA|TRBJ2-7|TRBV28
CASSYGYEQYF
TGTGCCAGCAGTTACGGCTACGAGCAGTACTTC
>NA|NA|TRBJ1-1|TRBV4-3
CASSQRGNTEAFF
TGCGCCAGCAGCCAAAGGGGAAACACTGAAGCTTTCTTT
>NA|NA|TRBJ2-7|TRBV5-1
CASSLEQGSYEQYF
TGCGCCAGCAGCTTGGAACAGGGATCTTACGAGCAGTACTTC
>TRBD2|NA|TRBJ2-7|TRBV9
CASSVESSGRGYEQYF
TGTGCCAGCAGCGTGGAATCTAGCGGGAGGGGTTACGAGCAGTACTTC
>NA|NA|TRBJ1-2|TRBV11-2
CASSTPLGASYGYTF
TGTGCCAGCAGCACTCCCCTTGGGGCTTCCTATGGCTACACCTTC
>TRBD2|few|TRBJ2-1|TRBV5-1
CASSYRTSGRYNEQFF
TGCGCCAGCAGCTACCGGACTAGCGGGAGGTACAATGAGCAGTTCTTC
>NA|NA|TRBJ1-5|TRBV28
CASRGGTINQPQHF
TGTGCCAGCCGGGGCGGGACCATCAATCAGCCCCAGCATTTT
>TRBD2|many|TRBJ2-1|TRBV30
CAWSETLAGGPWFF
TGTGCCTGGAGTGAGACGCTAGCGGGAGGGCCGTGGTTCTTC
>TRBD1|NA|TRBJ1-1|TRBV7-9
CASSPVDRVDTEAFF
TGTGCCAGCAGCCCAGTCGACAGGGTAGACACTGAAGCTTTCTTT